Presented here are 4 T cell receptor beta chains from one specimen sequenced in a study of shared clonotypes between healthy human individuals. This table comes from immunoSEQ multiplex PCR, and its TCRdb copy is limited to in-frame clones, with some not included. The sample holds about 820,000 clones, about 92% seen once. CD45RO-negative, CCR7-selected cells formed the naive CD8 fraction, which excluded terminally differentiated effector memory CD45RA+ cells. The sequenced sample was naive CD8+ T cells sorted from blood. The origin of the receptors is a man aged 30 to 39 in good health.

Written as DNA, the CDR3 is TGTGCCACCAGCAGAGAAGGGACCGAAAACTATGGCTACACCTTC. It specifies CATSREGTENYGYTF. This chain joins TRBV15 and TRBJ1-2; tentatively, D is TRBD1 (5 bases). CDR1 and CDR2 (germline): LNHNV, YYDKDF (reference sequence). There are 15 residues in the CDR3. V was cut by 0 bases and J by 2 bases, with 10 bases left in between.

The rearrangement links TRBV19 to TRBJ2-1; D may be TRBD2 (5 bases). Germline V gene sequence: CDR1 LNHDA, CDR2 SQIVND (reference sequence). V lost 5 bases and J lost 5, with 13 bases in between. The CDR3 covers 14 residues. This CDR3 reads CASSVGLGDNEQFF. CDR3 bases: TGTGCCAGTAGTGTGGGTTTGGGAGACAATGAGCAGTTCTTC.

The chain carries TRBV10-2 and TRBJ2-3, with 11 positions matching TRBD2. CDR3 size: 16 residues. J lost 5 bases, V lost 6 bases, and 10 bases had no gene match. Germline assignment: CDR1 WSHSY and CDR2 SAAADI. For the CDR3, the DNA is TGCGCCAGCAGGGGGCTAGCGGGAGGTCGGGAAGATACGCAGTATTTT. This codes for CASRGLAGGREDTQYF.

The chain joins TRBV4-1 to TRBJ2-1, with TRBD2 identical over 7 bases. This CDR3 comprises 15 residues. V gave up 1 base and J gave up 3 bases; unmatched junction bases: 3. Germline-derived CDR1 and CDR2 are MGHRA and YSYEKL. CDR3 protein: CASSQAAGNYNEQFF. As DNA, the CDR3 is TGCGCCAGCAGCCAAGCAGCGGGAAACTACAATGAGCAGTTCTTC.